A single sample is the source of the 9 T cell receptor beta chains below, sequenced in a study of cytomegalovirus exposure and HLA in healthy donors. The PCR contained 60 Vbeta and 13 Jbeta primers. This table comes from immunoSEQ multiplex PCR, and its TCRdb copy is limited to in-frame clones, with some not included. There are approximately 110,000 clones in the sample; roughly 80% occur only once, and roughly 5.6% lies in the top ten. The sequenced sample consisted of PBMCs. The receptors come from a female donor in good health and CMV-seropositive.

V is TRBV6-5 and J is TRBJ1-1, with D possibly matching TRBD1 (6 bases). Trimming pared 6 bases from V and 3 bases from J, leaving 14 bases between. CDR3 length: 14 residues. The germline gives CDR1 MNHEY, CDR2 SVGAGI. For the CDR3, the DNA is TGTGCCAGCAGCTCACAGGGTTGGGACACTGAAGCTTTCTTT. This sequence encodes CASSSQGWDTEAFF.

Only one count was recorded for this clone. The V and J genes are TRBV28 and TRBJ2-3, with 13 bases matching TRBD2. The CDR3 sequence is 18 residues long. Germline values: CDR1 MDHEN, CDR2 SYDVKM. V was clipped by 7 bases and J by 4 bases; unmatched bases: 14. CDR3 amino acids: CASKGHNGLAGEADTQYF. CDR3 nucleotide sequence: TGTGCCAGCAAGGGACACAACGGACTAGCGGGAGAGGCAGATACGCAGTATTTT.

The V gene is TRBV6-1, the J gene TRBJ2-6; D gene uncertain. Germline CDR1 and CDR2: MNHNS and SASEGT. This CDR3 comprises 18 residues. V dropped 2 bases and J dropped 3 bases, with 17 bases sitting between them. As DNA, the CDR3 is TGTGCCAGCAGTGAAAAAAGCCCGATCCCGGGTGGGGCCAACGTCCTGACTTTC. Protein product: CASSEKSPIPGGANVLTF.

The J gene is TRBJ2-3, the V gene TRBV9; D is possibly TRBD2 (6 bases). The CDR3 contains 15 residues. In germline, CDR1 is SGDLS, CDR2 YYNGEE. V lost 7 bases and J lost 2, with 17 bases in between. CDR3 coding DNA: TGTGCCAGCGGAGGCATGGCGGGGCACACAGATACGCAGTATTTT. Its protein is CASGGMAGHTDTQYF. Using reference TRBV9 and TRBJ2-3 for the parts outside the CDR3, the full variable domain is DSGVTQTPKHLITATGQRVTLRCSPRSGDLSVYWYQQSLDQGLQFLIQYYNGEERAKGNILERFSAQQFPDLHSELNLSSLELGDSALYFCASGGMAGHTDTQYFGPGTRLTVL.

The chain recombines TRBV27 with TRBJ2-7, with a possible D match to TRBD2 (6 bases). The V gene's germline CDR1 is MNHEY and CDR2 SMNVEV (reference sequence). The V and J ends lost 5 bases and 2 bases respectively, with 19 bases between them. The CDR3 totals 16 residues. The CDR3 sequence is CASSAPGRGRPYEQYF. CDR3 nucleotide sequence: TGTGCCAGCAGTGCCCCGGGACGGGGGAGGCCCTACGAGCAGTACTTC.

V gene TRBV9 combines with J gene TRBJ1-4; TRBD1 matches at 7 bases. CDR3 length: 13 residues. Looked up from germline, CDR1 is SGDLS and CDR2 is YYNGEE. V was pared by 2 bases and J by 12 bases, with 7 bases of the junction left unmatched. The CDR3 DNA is TGTGCCAGCAGCGTTGGAACCGACAGGGAACTGTTTTTT. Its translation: CASSVGTDRELFF.

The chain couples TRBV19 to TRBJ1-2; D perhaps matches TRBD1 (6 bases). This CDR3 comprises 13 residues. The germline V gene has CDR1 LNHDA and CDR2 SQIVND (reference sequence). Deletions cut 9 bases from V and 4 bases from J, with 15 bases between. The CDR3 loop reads CASRDTTRYGYTF. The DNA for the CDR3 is TGTGCCAGCCGGGACACGACTCGCTATGGCTACACCTTC.

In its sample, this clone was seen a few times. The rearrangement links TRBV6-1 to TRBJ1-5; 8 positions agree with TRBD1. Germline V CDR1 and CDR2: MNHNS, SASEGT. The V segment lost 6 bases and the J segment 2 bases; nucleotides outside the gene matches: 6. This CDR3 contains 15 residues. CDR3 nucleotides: TGTGCCAGCAGCGGACAGGGTCGCGGCAATCAGCCCCAGCATTTT. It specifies CASSGQGRGNQPQHF.

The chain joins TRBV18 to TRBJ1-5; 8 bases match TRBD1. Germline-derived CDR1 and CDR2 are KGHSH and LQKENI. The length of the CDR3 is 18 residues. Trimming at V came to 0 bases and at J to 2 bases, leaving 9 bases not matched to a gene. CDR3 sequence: CASSPPVQGDWGNQPQHF. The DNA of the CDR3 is TGTGCCAGCTCACCACCGGTACAGGGGGATTGGGGCAATCAGCCCCAGCATTTT.